This T cell receptor beta chain was profiled in a study of lymphopenia after photon versus proton radiotherapy. The germline V gene has CDR1 SEHNR and CDR2 FQNEAQ (reference sequence). The CDR3 has 14 residues. With 5 bases clipped from V and 2 bases from J, the junction kept 6 bases outside the gene matches. Using immunoSEQ multiplex PCR, the repertoire was profiled, and TCRdb retains in-frame clones only, with some absent. The data hold roughly 76,000 clones, with around 93% observed a single time. The chain combines TRBV7-9 with TRBJ2-7; TRBD1 agrees at 7 bases. This material consisted of peripheral blood, taken from a patient treated with photon-based radiotherapy. This TCR derives from a woman aged 40 to 50 with cholangiocarcinoma. The CDR3 spells CASSPPGTAYEQYF. CDR3 sequence (DNA): TGTGCCAGCAGCCCTCCCGGGACAGCCTACGAGCAGTACTTC.